Many counts were recorded for the clone carrying this TCR beta chain. Its antigen is not known. These data are taken from a study of naive and memory T cell subsets. V lost 5 bases, J lost 6 bases, and 8 bases lay in between. This CDR3 is built from 12 residues. Germline CDR1 SGHAT, CDR2 FQDESV (reference sequence). Two oligonucleotides, mixed equimolar, formed the beta constant-region primer covering TRBC1 and TRBC2. Nested alpha and beta constant-region primers with the SP2 primer drove four PCR rounds on ligated cDNA. TCRdb reprocessed the UMI-ligation and nested PCR reads with MiXCR, giving one entry per CDR3 protein. The sample holds roughly 92,000 distinct CDR3 sequences, approximately 11% seen once. Findings and limits, study-wide: Especially in CD8 cells, naive repertoires contained a few larger clonotypes, possibly CD45RA-re-expressing memory cells. Diversity fell and Gini index rose from naive through CM, EM, EMRA.

Sequenced material: naive CD4+ T cells from blood. This clonotype originated in a human donor in good health. This sequence joins TRBV11-1 and TRBJ1-5; the D is unclear. The CDR3 sequence: CASSLLGQPQHF. The CDR3 DNA reads as TGTGCCAGCAGCCTGTTGGGTCAGCCCCAGCATTTT.